The present T cell receptor beta chain was sequenced within a study of metastatic and nonmetastatic thyroid tumors. Study as a whole: Malignant thyroid and benign thyroid patients provided blood and tumor or nodule tissue whose repertoires were compared.

Thyroid surgery had not been preceded by any treatment in any patient. Authors' methods: A papillary thyroid cancer distant-metastasis classifier was built from CDR3 differences across clinicopathological groups. TCRdb redid the clone calls on the PCR reads using MiXCR. For this entry, the V and J calls and clone size follow TCRdb and not the study's own pipeline. The sample has tens of thousands of clones, 9.5% to 15% seen once. This clone was seen a few times. Its antigen remains unidentified. This may be a read error, as it is one base from a much larger clone. The study's findings and limits: Significantly greater TCR beta diversity was reportedly found in malignant thyroid tumors than in benign nodules (in blood and tumor).

The CDR3 has 15 amino acids. CDR1 is SGHTS and CDR2 is YDEGEE in the germline V gene. The clonotype comes from a female donor with papillary thyroid cancer or a benign thyroid nodule (not recorded which). Some clones in this sample may be carry-over from other donors' samples. The gene calls are TRBV5-8 and TRBJ1-6, with TRBD1 as a possible D gene (6 bases). The sequenced material came from tumor tissue. CDR3 sequence reads: CVSSPHRAGNSPLHF. The CDR3 DNA follows: TGTGTCAGCAGCCCTCACAGGGCAGGCAATTCACCCCTCCACTTT.